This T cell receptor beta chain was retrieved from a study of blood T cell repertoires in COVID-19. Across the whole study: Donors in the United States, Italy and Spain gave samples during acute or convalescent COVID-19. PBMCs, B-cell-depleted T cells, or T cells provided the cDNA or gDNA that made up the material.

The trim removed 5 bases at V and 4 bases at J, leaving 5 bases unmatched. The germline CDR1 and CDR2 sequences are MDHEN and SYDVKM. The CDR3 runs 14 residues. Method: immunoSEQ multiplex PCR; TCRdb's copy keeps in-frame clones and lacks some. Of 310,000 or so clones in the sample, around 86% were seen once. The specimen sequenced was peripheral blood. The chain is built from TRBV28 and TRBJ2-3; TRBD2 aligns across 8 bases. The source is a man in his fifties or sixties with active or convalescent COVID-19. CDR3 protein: CASSSGGLSDTQYF. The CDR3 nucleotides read TGTGCCAGCAGTAGCGGGGGTCTCTCAGATACGCAGTATTTT.